This paragraph reports one T cell receptor (beta chain). Its antigen is not identified. The sample originates from a study of T cells in pancreatic ductal adenocarcinoma. No neoadjuvant therapy was given to the selected pancreatic ductal adenocarcinoma patients before their surgery. This CDR3 contains 11 residues. V was trimmed by 5 bases and J by 6 bases, leaving 9 bases between them. Per the germline V gene, CDR1 is DFQATT and CDR2 is SNEGSKA (reference sequence). Study outcomes and limitations: Tumor samples had fewer productive templates and approximately 8.8-fold fewer unique clonotypes than blood.

TCRdb's copy holds only in-frame clones and misses some; the assay was immunoSEQ multiplex PCR. This sample has 25,000 to 35,000 clones, with just over 90% found just once. What was sequenced was PBMCs. V is TRBV20-1 and J is TRBJ2-3; D remains ambiguous. This clonotype was sampled from a human donor with pancreatic ductal adenocarcinoma. The CDR3 protein is CSALQRDTQYF. CDR3 sequence (DNA): TGCAGTGCTCTCCAAAGGGATACGCAGTATTTT.